This entry lists 2 T cell receptor beta chains sequenced from one sample in a study of blood T cell repertoires in COVID-19. Assay: immunoSEQ multiplex PCR; the TCRdb copy retains only in-frame clones and omits some. The table includes around 250,000 clones, roughly nine tenths detected once. The source material was peripheral blood. All receptors derive from a woman aged 35 to 49 who had recovered from COVID-19.

This clone was seen more than once but under ten times. V and J are TRBV6-5 and TRBJ1-5, with a weak D call TRBD1 (6 bases). V lost 5 bases, J lost 3 bases, and 11 bases lay in between. CDR1 is MNHEY, CDR2 SVGAGI, per germline. The length of the CDR3 is 14 residues. CDR3 residues: CASSPRQANQPQHF. The CDR3 DNA is TGTGCCAGCAGTCCCCGACAGGCCAATCAGCCCCAGCATTTT.

The genes are TRBV19 and TRBJ2-7; a possible D gene is TRBD1 (6 bases). The germline CDR1 and CDR2 sequences are LNHDA and SQIVND (reference sequence). Trimming took off 7 bases at V and 7 bases at J, with 20 bases between the two ends. The CDR3 runs to 14 residues. The CDR3 DNA reads as TGTGCCAGTATGAGGACAGAGGTGCTAGGTGAGCAGTACTTC. Amino acid sequence: CASMRTEVLGEQYF.